One and the same sample provided the 7 T cell receptor beta chains below, sequenced in a study of T cell repertoires in cytomegalovirus infection. TCRdb redid the calling of the reads with MiXCR, one entry per CDR3 protein. The sample lists more than 250,000 distinct CDR3 sequences, 12% to 15% occurring once. The specimen sequenced was PBMCs. These receptors originate from a human donor in good health (CMV status not recorded). Some clones in this sample may be carry-over from other donors' samples.

This clonotype has only a few counts. This sequence joins TRBV4-1 and TRBJ1-5; no definite D call. The CDR3 has 16 amino acids. Germline CDR1 is MGHRA and CDR2 is YSYEKL. The germline V and J ends were trimmed by 1 base and 5 bases, with 15 bases remaining between them. CDR3 sequence reads: CASSQVGGRFDQPQHF. DNA for the CDR3: TGCGCCAGCAGCCAAGTTGGCGGCAGGTTTGATCAGCCCCAGCATTTT.

This clonotype was picked up many times. This sequence joins TRBV7-2 and TRBJ2-2; 8 nucleotides line up with TRBD2. CDR1 is SGHTA and CDR2 is FQGNSA in the germline V gene. The length of the CDR3 is 15 residues. Germline trimming cut 2 bases from V and 3 bases from J; bases unmatched to any gene: 2. The CDR3 DNA sequence: TGTGCCAGCAGCTTAATAGCGGGATACACCGGGGAGCTGTTTTTT. This sequence encodes CASSLIAGYTGELFF.

Ten or more counts support this clonotype. The chain recombines TRBV6-1 with TRBJ2-3; D perhaps matches TRBD2 (5 bases). The CDR3 consists of 15 residues. V was shortened by 6 bases and J by 3 bases, with 16 bases between the two germline ends. Germline CDR1 MNHNS, CDR2 SASEGT. The CDR3: CASRDWGASTDTQYF. The CDR3 region has the DNA TGTGCCAGCAGGGACTGGGGAGCGTCTACAGATACGCAGTATTTT.

The rearrangement links TRBV5-1 to TRBJ1-1, with a possible D match to TRBD1 (6 bases). V lost 2 bases, J lost 5 bases, and 16 bases lay in between. CDR1 is SGHRS and CDR2 is YFSETQ in the germline V gene. The CDR3 covers 15 residues. CDR3 residues: CASSLSRGSGTEAFF. CDR3 sequence (DNA): TGCGCCAGCAGCTTATCCAGGGGATCTGGTACTGAAGCTTTCTTT.

This clonotype was counted only a few times. The V gene is TRBV2, the J gene TRBJ1-2; 7 bases line up with TRBD1. Germline V gives CDR1 SNHLY, CDR2 FYNNEI. The CDR3 covers 16 residues. J lost 0 bases, V lost 6 bases, and 10 bases had no gene match. The CDR3 nucleotides read TGTGCCAGCAGCGTTTTACGGGACAGATCTAACTATGGCTACACCTTC. It codes for CASSVLRDRSNYGYTF.

This clonotype appeared many times. The rearrangement uses TRBV4-1 and TRBJ2-3; 8 nucleotides match TRBD2. The CDR3 totals 18 residues. The germline gives CDR1 MGHRA, CDR2 YSYEKL. V was clipped by 1 base and J by 2 bases; unmatched bases: 11. The CDR3 is CASSQGGEAGEPTDTQYF. CDR3 sequence (DNA): TGCGCCAGCAGCCAAGGCGGTGAAGCGGGGGAGCCCACAGATACGCAGTATTTT.

The V and J genes are TRBV10-3 and TRBJ2-1; 9 bases line up with TRBD1. J lost 8 bases, V lost 5 bases, and 7 bases had no gene match. Per the germline V gene, CDR1 is ENHRY and CDR2 is SYGVKD. The CDR3 runs to 14 residues. The CDR3 loop is CAISKDRGGDEQFF. CDR3 sequence (DNA): TGTGCCATCAGTAAGGACAGGGGAGGGGATGAGCAGTTCTTC.